Listed below are T cell receptor beta chains from one sample, sequenced in a study of cytomegalovirus exposure and HLA in healthy donors. The method was immunoSEQ multiplex PCR; TCRdb's version includes in-frame clones alone and lacks a portion of them. The specimen's table records 140,000 or so clones. Sequencing was performed on PBMCs. The receptors here all came from a male donor in good health and CMV-seronegative. Each CDR3 is given with its conserved first and last residue. D genes are given only for firm matches.

j_call: TRBJ1-3; d_call: TRBD1; v_call: TRBV7-8; cdr3_nt: TGTGCCAGCAGCTCATACGGACAGGGAGGGGACACCATATATTTT; cdr3_aa: CASSSYGQGGDTIYF
j_call: TRBJ1-1; d_call: TRBD1; v_call: TRBV5-6; cdr3_nt: TGTGCCAGCAGCGGACCACAGGGGATAAACACTGAAGCTTTCTTT; cdr3_aa: CASSGPQGINTEAFF
j_call: TRBJ2-1; d_call: TRBD2; v_call: TRBV6-4; cdr3_nt: TGTGCCAGCAGTGCCCTAGCGGCTAACAATGAGCAGTTCTTC; cdr3_aa: CASSALAANNEQFF
j_call: TRBJ2-1; d_call: NA; v_call: TRBV10-3; cdr3_nt: TGTGCCATCAGTGAGCTAAGCGACAATGAGCAGTTCTTC; cdr3_aa: CAISELSDNEQFF
j_call: TRBJ1-1; d_call: TRBD1; v_call: TRBV28; cdr3_nt: TGTGCCAGCGTGTCAGGGACAGGGCCTGAAGCTTTCTTT; cdr3_aa: CASVSGTGPEAFF
j_call: TRBJ2-7; d_call: NA; v_call: TRBV19; cdr3_nt: TGTGCCAGTAGTAGACAACGGAACTCCTACGAGCAGTACTTC; cdr3_aa: CASSRQRNSYEQYF
j_call: TRBJ2-2; d_call: NA; v_call: TRBV9; cdr3_nt: TGTGCCAGCAGCGTAGCGTACAGGGAATCCGGGGAGCTGTTTTTT; cdr3_aa: CASSVAYRESGELFF
j_call: TRBJ1-4; d_call: NA; v_call: TRBV18; cdr3_nt: TGTGCCAGCTCACCAACAGGCGTAAAACTGTTTTTT; cdr3_aa: CASSPTGVKLFF
j_call: TRBJ2-7; d_call: TRBD1; v_call: TRBV19; cdr3_nt: TGTGCCAGTAGAGGAGGGGACAGGACCTACGAGCAGTACTTC; cdr3_aa: CASRGGDRTYEQYF
j_call: TRBJ2-7; d_call: NA; v_call: TRBV28; cdr3_nt: TGTGCCAGCCGAGCAGGGGACGGATCCTACGAGCAGTACTTC; cdr3_aa: CASRAGDGSYEQYF